Sequencing of this TCR beta chain was carried out in a study of T cells after posttransplantation cyclophosphamide. Overall study results and limits: Later blood repertoires were often dominated by clones from the donor CD8+ memory compartment.

Trimming shortened V by 3 bases and J by 0 bases, and 7 bases separated the two germline ends. Germline V gives CDR1 SGHNT, CDR2 YENEEA. The CDR3 sequence is 14 residues long. The data were produced by immunoSEQ multiplex PCR, yet TCRdb's version contains in-frame clones alone and is incomplete. The sample contains 9,000 to 13,000 clones, about 82% of which appear only once. This clone was detected only a few times. Its cognate antigen is unknown. Cyclophosphamide on days +3 and +4 followed busulfan-fludarabine conditioning and a marrow graft. The sequence was obtained from a female patient aged 50-59 years who received an allogeneic stem cell transplant from a related donor, was CMV-positive, and had no GVHD. The graft donor may have given rise to some T cells. Source: PBMCs, taken after allogeneic stem cell transplant with posttransplant cyclophosphamide. The chain combines TRBV11-3 with TRBJ2-3; D is undetermined. In nucleotides, the CDR3 is TGTGCCAGCAGCTTTGGCCCTAGCACAGATACGCAGTATTTT. Protein product: CASSFGPSTDTQYF.